This TCR beta chain was sequenced during a study of patients and donors after allogeneic stem cell transplantation. Germline-derived CDR1 and CDR2 are SGHDT and YYEEEE. CDR3 length equals 14 residues. With 1 base removed from V and 1 base from J, the gap between germline ends came to 9 bases. TCRdb fed the RT-PCR reads into MiXCR, producing one record per CDR3 protein. The sample includes roughly 190,000 distinct CDR3 sequences, roughly two fifths of them seen just once. The sample comprised blood, either unsorted or a sorted T cell fraction (not recorded which). The rearrangement joins TRBV5-6 to TRBJ2-7; D is unresolved. The sequence was obtained from a human donor who was either an allogeneic HSCT recipient or a stem cell or donor lymphocyte infusion donor (not recorded which). It is not recorded whose cells these are; they may come from a transplant donor. DNA of the CDR3: TGTGCCAGCAGCTTGAGGGATAAGTCCTACGAGCAGTACTTC. It yields the protein CASSLRDKSYEQYF.